The rows below give T cell receptor beta chains drawn from one sample of a study of graft-versus-host responses after intestinal transplantation. These receptors lack a known antigen. Measured with immunoSEQ multiplex PCR; TCRdb has only the in-frame clones, and not every one. The sample shows more than 65,000 clones, 90% to 95% of them seen only once. Sequenced here: unstimulated CD8+ T cells sorted from spleen or lymph node cells, sampled before intestinal transplant. These receptors originate from a human donor who received an intestinal transplant. The conserved cysteine and the conserved F or W are not part of the CDR3 here. The order of the fields is V gene, J gene, CDR3 protein.

TRBV29-1,TRBJ2-1,SVETGLAGSNEQF
TRBV9,TRBJ1-3,ASSVGTDVYSGNTIY
TRBV5-5,TRBJ2-7,ATARGQRDEQY
TRBV11-2,TRBJ2-3,ASSLVPSGRPADTQY
TRBV6-5,TRBJ1-5,ASSAVVNSNQPQH
TRBV7-9,TRBJ1-6,ASSLAGNSPLH
TRBV7-9,TRBJ2-5,ASSPTGEGETQY
TRBV5-4,TRBJ2-7,ASSLEDFSYEQY
TRBV6-4,TRBJ2-3,ASSELAGGGETDTQY
TRBV4-1,TRBJ2-3,ASSQGGLAVTDTQY
TRBV19,TRBJ2-7,ASSYGTGSYEQY